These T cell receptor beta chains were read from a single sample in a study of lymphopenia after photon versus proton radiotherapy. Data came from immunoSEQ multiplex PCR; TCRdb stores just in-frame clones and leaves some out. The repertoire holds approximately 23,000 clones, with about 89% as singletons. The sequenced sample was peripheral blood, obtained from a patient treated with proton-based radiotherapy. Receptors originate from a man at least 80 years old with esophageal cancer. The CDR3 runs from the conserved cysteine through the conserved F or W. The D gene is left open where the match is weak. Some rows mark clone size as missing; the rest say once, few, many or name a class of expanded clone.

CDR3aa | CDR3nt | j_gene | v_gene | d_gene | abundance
CASRRQGVGNQPQHF | TGTGCCAGCAGGAGACAGGGGGTAGGCAATCAGCCCCAGCATTTT | TRBJ1-5 | TRBV6-6 | TRBD1 | once
CASSPDRGNSPLHF | TGTGCCAGCAGTCCGGACAGGGGAAATTCACCCCTCCACTTT | TRBJ1-6 | TRBV7-2 | TRBD1 | .
CATSRAGSGGWNEQFF | TGTGCCACCAGCAGAGCGGGTAGCGGGGGATGGAATGAGCAGTTCTTC | TRBJ2-1 | TRBV15 | TRBD2 | .
CASSDPRNSNQPQHF | TGTGCCAGCAGTGATCCCAGGAATAGCAATCAGCCCCAGCATTTT | TRBJ1-5 | TRBV2 | . | .
CASSPLITGSQETQYF | TGCGCCAGCAGTCCCCTGATCACAGGATCCCAAGAGACCCAGTACTTC | TRBJ2-5 | TRBV5-1 | . | .
CSSGTSFYEQYF | TGCAGCAGCGGGACTAGCTTCTACGAGCAGTACTTC | TRBJ2-7 | TRBV29-1 | TRBD2 | .
CATYDSGRGTGELFF | TGTGCCACCTACGATAGCGGGAGAGGCACCGGGGAGCTGTTTTTT | TRBJ2-2 | TRBV10-3 | TRBD2 | .
CASSTFDSPLHF | TGTGCCAGCAGTACCTTCGACTCACCCCTCCACTTT | TRBJ1-6 | TRBV7-9 | . | .
CASSKGQLGTYEQYF | TGTGCCAGCAGCAAGGGACAGCTGGGTACCTACGAGCAGTACTTC | TRBJ2-7 | TRBV7-6 | TRBD1 | .
CASSYGPTEQFF | TGTGCCAGCAGTTATGGTCCAACCGAGCAGTTCTTC | TRBJ2-1 | TRBV6-6 | . | .
CASSIQGRDGEQYF | TGTGCCAGCAGTATACAGGGACGGGATGGCGAGCAGTACTTC | TRBJ2-7 | TRBV2 | . | few
CASSWTGVEQYF | TGTGCCAGCAGTTGGACAGGGGTCGAGCAGTACTTC | TRBJ2-7 | TRBV6-5 | TRBD1 | .
CASSTLDGSGAFF | TGTGCCAGCAGCACCCTCGATGGCTCAGGGGCTTTCTTT | TRBJ1-1 | TRBV7-9 | . | .
CSVLTGSPGYTF | TGCAGCGTCCTGACAGGGTCGCCTGGCTACACCTTC | TRBJ1-2 | TRBV29-1 | TRBD1 | .
CASSLVGSGIYTGELFF | TGTGCCAGCAGCTTAGTTGGTAGCGGGATTTACACCGGGGAGCTGTTTTTT | TRBJ2-2 | TRBV13 | TRBD2 | .
CASSLASHSNTEAFF | TGTGCCAGCAGCTTAGCGTCACATTCGAACACTGAAGCTTTCTTT | TRBJ1-1 | TRBV7-2 | . | once
CASSLGPVNTGELFF | TGTGCCAGCAGCTTAGGGCCGGTTAACACCGGGGAGCTGTTTTTT | TRBJ2-2 | TRBV11-2 | . | .
CASSPLAGGPWETQYF | TGTGCCAGCAGTCCCCTGGCGGGGGGGCCGTGGGAGACCCAGTACTTC | TRBJ2-5 | TRBV27 | TRBD2 | .
CASSRGAEETQYF | TGTGCCAGCAGCCGTGGTGCGGAAGAGACCCAGTACTTC | TRBJ2-5 | TRBV7-8 | . | .
CASSFTAYSQSKYNEQFF | TGTGCCAGCAGCTTCACGGCATATTCTCAATCTAAATACAATGAGCAGTTCTTC | TRBJ2-1 | TRBV7-2 | . | .
CASSSGREQRLAGGIF | TGTGCCAGCAGCTCTGGGCGGGAACAGCGACTAGCGGGAGGGATCTTT | TRBJ2-3 | TRBV5-8 | TRBD2 | .
CASGSRVNTIGLEQYF | TGTGCTAGTGGTTCCCGGGTAAATACGATCGGGCTCGAGCAGTACTTC | TRBJ2-7 | TRBV12-5 | . | .
CASSGGRTTSNTGELFF | TGCGCCAGCAGCGGCGGGAGGACAACCTCGAACACCGGGGAGCTGTTTTTT | TRBJ2-2 | TRBV4-1 | TRBD2 | once
CASRVGTSYEKLFF | TGTGCCAGCAGAGTCGGGACAAGTTATGAAAAACTGTTTTTT | TRBJ1-4 | TRBV2 | . | .
CASSPNGGRVSGNTIYF | TGTGCCAGCAGCCCTAACGGGGGCAGGGTCTCTGGAAACACCATATATTTT | TRBJ1-3 | TRBV7-2 | . | .
CASSLDTNTEAFF | TGTGCCAGCAGCCTAGATACGAACACTGAAGCTTTCTTT | TRBJ1-1 | TRBV6-5 | . | .
CASSRSSGQGAGNTIYF | TGTGCCAGTAGTAGATCATCGGGACAGGGCGCTGGAAACACCATATATTTT | TRBJ1-3 | TRBV19 | TRBD1 | .
CASSQDPGRRGEQYF | TGCGCCAGCAGCCAAGATCCGGGGAGGCGAGGCGAGCAGTACTTC | TRBJ2-7 | TRBV4-3 | . | .
CASSLIATRFLAKNIQYF | TGCGCCAGCAGCTTGATCGCGACTAGATTCCTAGCCAAAAACATTCAGTACTTC | TRBJ2-4 | TRBV5-1 | . | .
CASSLGGNSYNEQFF | TGTGCCAGCAGCTTAGGGGGCAACTCCTACAATGAGCAGTTCTTC | TRBJ2-1 | TRBV11-2 | . | .
CTSRPTSLCTRANVLTF | TGCACCAGCAGGCCCACTAGTTTGTGCACAAGGGCCAACGTCCTGACTTTC | TRBJ2-6 | TRBV1 | . | once
CAISETGHRSETQYF | TGTGCCATCAGTGAAACGGGCCACCGGAGTGAGACCCAGTACTTC | TRBJ2-5 | TRBV10-3 | . | .
CSVGGSGYEQYF | TGCAGCGTTGGTGGCAGCGGGTACGAGCAGTACTTC | TRBJ2-7 | TRBV29-1 | . | .
CASSVGFVDTQYF | TGTGCCAGCAGCGTTGGGTTCGTGGATACGCAGTATTTT | TRBJ2-3 | TRBV9 | . | .